Following are 5 T cell receptor beta chains from one sample sequenced in a study of metastatic and nonmetastatic thyroid tumors. Prior to thyroid surgery, none of the patients had received any treatment. With MiXCR, TCRdb called clones anew from the PCR reads. The table records some 18,000 clones, 37% of them present only once. Sequencing input: tumor tissue. The source of these receptors is a female donor with papillary thyroid cancer or a benign thyroid nodule (not recorded which). Some clones in this sample may be carry-over from other donors' samples.

This clone was seen ten or more times. The genes are TRBV6-1 and TRBJ1-2, with D tentatively TRBD1 (6 bases). CDR3 size: 13 residues. Germline V CDR1 and CDR2: MNHNS, SASEGT. V lost 8 bases and J 7 bases, leaving 17 bases between the germline ends. Here the CDR3 DNA reads TGTGCCAGCGGGCTGGACAGTGGGGCTGGCTACACCTTC. Its protein is CASGLDSGAGYTF.

This clone was recorded a few times. The gene calls are TRBV6-6 and TRBJ2-1; 7 nucleotides match TRBD2. The germline gives CDR1 MNHNY, CDR2 SVGAGI (reference sequence). V was clipped by 0 bases and J by 4 bases; unmatched bases: 9. CDR3 length: 17 residues. The CDR3 loop is CASSYSGPSGVYNEQFF. In DNA form, the CDR3 reads TGTGCCAGCAGTTACTCTGGTCCTAGCGGAGTATACAATGAGCAGTTCTTC.

The chain uses TRBV27 and TRBJ2-7; perhaps TRBD1 as D (5 bases). Germline loops: CDR1 MNHEY, CDR2 SMNVEV (reference sequence). CDR3 length equals 14 residues. Trimming removed 0 bases at V and 0 bases at J, with 6 bases between. In nucleotides, the CDR3 is TGTGCCAGCAGTTTATCGACAGCCTCCTACGAGCAGTACTTC. Its translation is CASSLSTASYEQYF.

This clone showed up just a few times. The rearrangement links TRBV27 to TRBJ2-7, with a possible D match to TRBD2 (5 bases). The V gene lost 5 bases and the J gene lost 3 bases, with 11 bases spanning the gap. The CDR3 runs 13 residues. CDR1 and CDR2 from the germline V gene are MNHEY and SMNVEV (reference sequence). CDR3: CASSTGLLYEQYF. In DNA form, the CDR3 reads TGTGCCAGCAGTACCGGACTTCTCTACGAGCAGTACTTC.

This clone was found a few times. The V and J genes are TRBV6-1 and TRBJ1-2, with D perhaps matching TRBD1 (5 bases). Germline CDR1 is MNHNS and CDR2 is SASEGT. Trimming pared 1 base from V and 2 bases from J, leaving 14 bases between. The CDR3 is made up of 16 amino acids. The chain's CDR3 is CASSEGVGALNYGYTF. Here the CDR3 DNA reads TGTGCCAGCAGTGAAGGCGTAGGGGCCCTGAACTATGGCTACACCTTC.